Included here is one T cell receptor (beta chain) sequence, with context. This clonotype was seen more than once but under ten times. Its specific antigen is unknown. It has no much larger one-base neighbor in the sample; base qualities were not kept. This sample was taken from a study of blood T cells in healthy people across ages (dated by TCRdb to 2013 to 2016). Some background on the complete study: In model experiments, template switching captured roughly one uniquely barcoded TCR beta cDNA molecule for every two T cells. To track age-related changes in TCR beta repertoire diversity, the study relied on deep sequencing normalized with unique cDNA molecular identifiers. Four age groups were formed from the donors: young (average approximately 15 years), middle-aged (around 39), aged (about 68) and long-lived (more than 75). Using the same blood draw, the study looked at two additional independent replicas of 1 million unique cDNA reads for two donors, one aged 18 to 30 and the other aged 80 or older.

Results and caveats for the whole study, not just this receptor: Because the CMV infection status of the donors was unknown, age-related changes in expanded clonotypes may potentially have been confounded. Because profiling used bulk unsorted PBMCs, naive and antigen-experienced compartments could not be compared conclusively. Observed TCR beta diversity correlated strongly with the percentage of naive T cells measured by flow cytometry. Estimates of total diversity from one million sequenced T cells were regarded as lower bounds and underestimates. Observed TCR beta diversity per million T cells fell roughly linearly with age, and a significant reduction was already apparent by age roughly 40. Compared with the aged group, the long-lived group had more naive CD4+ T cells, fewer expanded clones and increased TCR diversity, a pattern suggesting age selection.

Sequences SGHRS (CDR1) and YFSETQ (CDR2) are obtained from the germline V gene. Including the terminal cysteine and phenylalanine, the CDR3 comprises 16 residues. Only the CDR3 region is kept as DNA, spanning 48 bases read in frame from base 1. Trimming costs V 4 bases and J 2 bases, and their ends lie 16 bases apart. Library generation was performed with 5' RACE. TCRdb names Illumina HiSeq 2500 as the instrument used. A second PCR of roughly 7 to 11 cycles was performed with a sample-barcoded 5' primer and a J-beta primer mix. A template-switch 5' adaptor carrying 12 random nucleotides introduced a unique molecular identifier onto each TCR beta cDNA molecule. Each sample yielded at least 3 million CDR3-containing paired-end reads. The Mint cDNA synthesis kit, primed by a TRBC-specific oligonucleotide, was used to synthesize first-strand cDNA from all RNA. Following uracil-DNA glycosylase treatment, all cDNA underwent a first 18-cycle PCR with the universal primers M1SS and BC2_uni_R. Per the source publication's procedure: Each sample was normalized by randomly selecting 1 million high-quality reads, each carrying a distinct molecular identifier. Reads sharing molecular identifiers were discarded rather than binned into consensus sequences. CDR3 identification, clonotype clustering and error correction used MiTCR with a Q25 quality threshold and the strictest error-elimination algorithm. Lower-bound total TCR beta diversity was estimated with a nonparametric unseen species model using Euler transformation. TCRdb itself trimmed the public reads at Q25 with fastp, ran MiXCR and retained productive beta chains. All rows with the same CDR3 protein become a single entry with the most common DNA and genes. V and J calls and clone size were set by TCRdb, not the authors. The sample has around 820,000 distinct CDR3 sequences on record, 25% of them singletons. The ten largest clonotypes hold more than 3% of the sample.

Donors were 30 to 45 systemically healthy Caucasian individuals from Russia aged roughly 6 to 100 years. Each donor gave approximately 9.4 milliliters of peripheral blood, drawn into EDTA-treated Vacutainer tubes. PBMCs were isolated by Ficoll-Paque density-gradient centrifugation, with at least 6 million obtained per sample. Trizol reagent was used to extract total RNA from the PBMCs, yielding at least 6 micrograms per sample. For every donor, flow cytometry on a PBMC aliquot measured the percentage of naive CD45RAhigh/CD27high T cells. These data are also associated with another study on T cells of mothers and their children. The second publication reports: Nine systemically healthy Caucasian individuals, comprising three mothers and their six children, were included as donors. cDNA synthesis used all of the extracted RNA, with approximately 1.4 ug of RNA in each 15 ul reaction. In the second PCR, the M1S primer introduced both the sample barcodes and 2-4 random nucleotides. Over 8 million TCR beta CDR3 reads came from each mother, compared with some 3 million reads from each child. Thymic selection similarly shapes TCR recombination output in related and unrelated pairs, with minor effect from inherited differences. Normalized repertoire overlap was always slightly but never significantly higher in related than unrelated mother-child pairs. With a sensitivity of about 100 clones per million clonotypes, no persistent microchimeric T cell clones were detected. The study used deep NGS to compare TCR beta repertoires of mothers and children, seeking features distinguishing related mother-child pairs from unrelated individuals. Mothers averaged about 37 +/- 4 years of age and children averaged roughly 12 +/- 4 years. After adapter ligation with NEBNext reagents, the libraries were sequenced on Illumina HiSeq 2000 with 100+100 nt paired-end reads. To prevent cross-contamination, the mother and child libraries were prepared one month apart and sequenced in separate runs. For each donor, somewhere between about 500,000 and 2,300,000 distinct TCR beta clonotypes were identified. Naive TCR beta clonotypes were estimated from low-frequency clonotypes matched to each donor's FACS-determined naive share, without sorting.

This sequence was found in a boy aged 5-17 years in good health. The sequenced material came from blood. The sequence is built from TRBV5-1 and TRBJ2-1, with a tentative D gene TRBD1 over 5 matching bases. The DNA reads TGCGCCAGCAGCCAAGGGCCAGGGCAACCCTACAATGAGCAGTTCTTC. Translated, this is CASSQGPGQPYNEQFF. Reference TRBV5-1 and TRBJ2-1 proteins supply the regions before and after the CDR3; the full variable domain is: KAGVTQTPRYLIKTRGQQVTLSCSPISGHRSVSWYQQTPGQGLQFLFEYFSETQRNKGNFPGRFSGRQFSNSRSEMNVSTLELGDSALYLCASSQGPGQPYNEQFFGPGTRLTVL.